The rows below give T cell receptor beta chains drawn from one sample of a study of cytomegalovirus exposure and HLA in healthy donors. Some clones are missing from TCRdb's copy, which holds only in-frame ones; the method was immunoSEQ multiplex PCR. The sample lists more than 150,000 clones, roughly 79% occurring once. The source material was PBMCs. The receptors originated from a woman aged 40 to 50 in good health and CMV-seropositive. Both conserved end residues are part of each CDR3. D genes are given only for firm matches. Not all rows give a size; the values are once, few, many and, for expanded clones, a class.

v_call: TRBV30; clone_size: .; j_call: TRBJ2-7; d_call: TRBD2; cdr3_nt: TGTGCCTGGAGTGTGCGGGGGGGGTCCGAGCAGTACTTC; cdr3_aa: CAWSVRGGSEQYF
v_call: TRBV7-2; clone_size: .; j_call: TRBJ1-1; d_call: .; cdr3_nt: TGTGCCAGCAGCCCCAACGCGGGTGTGGTGAACACTGAAGCTTTCTTT; cdr3_aa: CASSPNAGVVNTEAFF
v_call: TRBV29-1; clone_size: .; j_call: TRBJ2-1; d_call: TRBD1; cdr3_nt: TGCAGCGTCCCCCGGGACAGCCTTTGGAATGAGCAGTTCTTC; cdr3_aa: CSVPRDSLWNEQFF
v_call: TRBV27; clone_size: .; j_call: TRBJ1-1; d_call: .; cdr3_nt: TGTGCCAGCCCAGAAAATATGACAGCGATGAACACTGAAGCTTTCTTT; cdr3_aa: CASPENMTAMNTEAFF
v_call: TRBV28; clone_size: .; j_call: TRBJ2-7; d_call: .; cdr3_nt: TGTGCCAGCAGACAACAGGCCCCGGGCGAGCAGTACTTC; cdr3_aa: CASRQQAPGEQYF
v_call: TRBV5-1; clone_size: few; j_call: TRBJ2-5; d_call: .; cdr3_nt: TGCGCCAGCAGACTGCTCGAACCCGGGGAGACCCAGTACTTC; cdr3_aa: CASRLLEPGETQYF
v_call: TRBV19; clone_size: once; j_call: TRBJ1-2; d_call: .; cdr3_nt: TGTGCCAGTAGCCCGGGACTGGGAGCGGGCTATGGCTACACCTTC; cdr3_aa: CASSPGLGAGYGYTF
v_call: TRBV6-6; clone_size: .; j_call: TRBJ2-7; d_call: TRBD1; cdr3_nt: TGTGCCAGCAGTTACACGCCGACAGGGATCGTCTACGAGCAGTACTTC; cdr3_aa: CASSYTPTGIVYEQYF
v_call: TRBV18; clone_size: .; j_call: TRBJ1-1; d_call: TRBD1; cdr3_nt: TGTGCCAGCTCAGAATCGACAGGGTGGAACACTGAAGCTTTCTTT; cdr3_aa: CASSESTGWNTEAFF
v_call: TRBV5-1; clone_size: once; j_call: TRBJ1-1; d_call: .; cdr3_nt: TGCGCCAGCAGCTTGGATTGGGGGGTCGGCACTGAAGCTTTCTTT; cdr3_aa: CASSLDWGVGTEAFF
v_call: TRBV4-1; clone_size: .; j_call: TRBJ1-5; d_call: .; cdr3_nt: TGCGCCAGCAGGGGGACACGTAAGGATCAGCCCCAGCATTTT; cdr3_aa: CASRGTRKDQPQHF
v_call: TRBV14; clone_size: once; j_call: TRBJ2-1; d_call: TRBD2; cdr3_nt: TGTGCCAGCAGCCGCCTGGGGACTAGCGGGGACTATGAGCAGTTCTTC; cdr3_aa: CASSRLGTSGDYEQFF
v_call: TRBV5-1; clone_size: .; j_call: TRBJ2-5; d_call: TRBD1; cdr3_nt: TGCGCCAGCAGCACTTCCGGGACAGGGTTTGGGGAGACCCAGTACTTC; cdr3_aa: CASSTSGTGFGETQYF
v_call: TRBV13; clone_size: .; j_call: TRBJ1-1; d_call: .; cdr3_nt: TGTGCCAGCAGCTTAGATATTACGGAGAGCACTGAAGCTTTCTTT; cdr3_aa: CASSLDITESTEAFF
v_call: TRBV7-7; clone_size: few; j_call: TRBJ2-1; d_call: .; cdr3_nt: TGTGCTAGCAGCTTAACCAGGGTCAATGAGCAGTTCTTC; cdr3_aa: CASSLTRVNEQFF
v_call: TRBV18; clone_size: .; j_call: TRBJ1-1; d_call: .; cdr3_nt: TGTGCCAGCTCACCATCTCTGGCCGGGGGGGGGACTGAAGCTTTCTTT; cdr3_aa: CASSPSLAGGGTEAFF
v_call: TRBV6-5; clone_size: .; j_call: TRBJ2-7; d_call: TRBD1; cdr3_nt: TGTGCCAGCAGTAGGACAGGGGTGAGCTCCTACGAGCAGTACTTC; cdr3_aa: CASSRTGVSSYEQYF
v_call: TRBV4-1; clone_size: .; j_call: TRBJ2-7; d_call: .; cdr3_nt: TGCGCCAGCAGCCAAGGGCAGGGGATGTACGAGCAGTACTTC; cdr3_aa: CASSQGQGMYEQYF
v_call: TRBV15; clone_size: .; j_call: TRBJ1-1; d_call: .; cdr3_nt: TGTGCCACCAGCCAGTACAGGAACACTGAAGCTTTCTTT; cdr3_aa: CATSQYRNTEAFF
v_call: TRBV7-2; clone_size: .; j_call: TRBJ2-5; d_call: .; cdr3_nt: TGTGCCAGCAGCCCCCACGGGGGGCTAGAGACCCAGTACTTC; cdr3_aa: CASSPHGGLETQYF
v_call: TRBV29-1; clone_size: .; j_call: TRBJ2-1; d_call: .; cdr3_nt: TGCAGCGTTGATGGGCCGTACAATGAGCAGTTCTTC; cdr3_aa: CSVDGPYNEQFF
v_call: TRBV6-6; clone_size: .; j_call: TRBJ2-7; d_call: TRBD1; cdr3_nt: TGTGCCGCAGGGGGCAATTACGAGCAGTACTTC; cdr3_aa: CAAGGNYEQYF
v_call: TRBV4-1; clone_size: .; j_call: TRBJ2-7; d_call: TRBD1; cdr3_nt: TGCGCCAGCAGCCAAGAAACCCGGGACAGGGGCTACGAGCAGTACTTC; cdr3_aa: CASSQETRDRGYEQYF
v_call: TRBV7-2; clone_size: .; j_call: TRBJ2-7; d_call: .; cdr3_nt: TGTGCCAGCAGCCCAGACTACCTCGGGGAGCAGTACTTC; cdr3_aa: CASSPDYLGEQYF
v_call: TRBV19; clone_size: .; j_call: TRBJ2-7; d_call: TRBD2; cdr3_nt: TGTGCCAGTAGAAGAAGCATCTCGCCGGGGGGGCATCACGAGCAGTACTTC; cdr3_aa: CASRRSISPGGHHEQYF
v_call: TRBV6-1; clone_size: .; j_call: TRBJ1-4; d_call: TRBD1; cdr3_nt: TGTGCCAGCAGTGGACAGGGCGATAATGAAAAACTGTTTTTT; cdr3_aa: CASSGQGDNEKLFF
v_call: TRBV4-3; clone_size: .; j_call: TRBJ2-1; d_call: TRBD2; cdr3_nt: TGCGCCAGCAGCCAAGTGACTAGCGGGGGGCCCCGTGGGGAGCAGTTCTTC; cdr3_aa: CASSQVTSGGPRGEQFF
v_call: TRBV5-1; clone_size: .; j_call: TRBJ2-7; d_call: .; cdr3_nt: TGCGCCAGCAGCTTTTCTAGCTCCGGGGGTGAGCAGTACTTC; cdr3_aa: CASSFSSSGGEQYF
v_call: TRBV5-4; clone_size: .; j_call: TRBJ2-7; d_call: .; cdr3_nt: TGTGCCAGCAGCTTGGATCCTTATTCCTACGAGCAGTACTTC; cdr3_aa: CASSLDPYSYEQYF